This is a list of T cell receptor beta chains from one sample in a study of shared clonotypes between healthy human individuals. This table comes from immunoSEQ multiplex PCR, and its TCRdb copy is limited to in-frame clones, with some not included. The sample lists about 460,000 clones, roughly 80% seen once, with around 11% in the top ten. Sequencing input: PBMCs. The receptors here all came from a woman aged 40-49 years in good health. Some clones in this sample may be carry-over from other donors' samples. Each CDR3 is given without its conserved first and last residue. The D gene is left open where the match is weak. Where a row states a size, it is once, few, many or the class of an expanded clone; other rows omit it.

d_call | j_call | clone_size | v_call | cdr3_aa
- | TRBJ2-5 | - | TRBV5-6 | ASSSRGTQETQY
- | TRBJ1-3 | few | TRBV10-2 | ASKEQGSGNTIY
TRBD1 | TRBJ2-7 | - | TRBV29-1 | SVKTGFDEQY
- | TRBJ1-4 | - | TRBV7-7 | ASSPGTGADNEKLF
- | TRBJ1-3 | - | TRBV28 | ASSLDTGFSGNTIY
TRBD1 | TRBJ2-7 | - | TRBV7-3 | ARQGEDYEQY
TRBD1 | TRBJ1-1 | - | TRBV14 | ASSHAGTGAF
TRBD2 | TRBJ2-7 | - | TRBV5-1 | ASSSSTSGRGYEQY
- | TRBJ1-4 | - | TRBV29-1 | SVGWAGVEKLF
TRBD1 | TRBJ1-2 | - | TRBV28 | ASSLTGPKYGYT
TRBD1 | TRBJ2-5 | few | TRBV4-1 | ASSAWTGGVETQY
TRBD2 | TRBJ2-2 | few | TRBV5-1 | ASSPGTSGRSTGELF
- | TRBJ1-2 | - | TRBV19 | ASSIDREDYGYT
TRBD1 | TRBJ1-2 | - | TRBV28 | ASSEGGDGYT
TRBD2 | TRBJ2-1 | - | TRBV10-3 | AIGTSGSRDNEQF
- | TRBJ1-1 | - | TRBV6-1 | ASSEEKNTEAF
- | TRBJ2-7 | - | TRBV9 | ASSPQDRTYEQY
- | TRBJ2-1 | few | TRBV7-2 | ASSQLGLEQF
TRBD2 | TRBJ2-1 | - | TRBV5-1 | ASSLREVNEQF
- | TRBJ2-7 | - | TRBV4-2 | ASSQGGYEQY
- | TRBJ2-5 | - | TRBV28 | ASSRTSRQETQY
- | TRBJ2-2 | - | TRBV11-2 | ASSLVGGGATGELF
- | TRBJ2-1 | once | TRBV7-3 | ASSLGSGLSSYNEQF
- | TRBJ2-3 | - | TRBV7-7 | ASSLGRADTQY
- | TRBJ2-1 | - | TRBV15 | ATSRDRGAWGSYNEQF
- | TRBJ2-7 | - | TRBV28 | ASSSYTGFVPYEQY
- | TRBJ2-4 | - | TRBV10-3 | AISKHGGVIQY
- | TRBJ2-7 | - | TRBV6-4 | ASSDWYSHYEQY
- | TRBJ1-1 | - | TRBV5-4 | ASSLARGNTEAF
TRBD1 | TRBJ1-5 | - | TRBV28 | ASSLVRGQGPQH
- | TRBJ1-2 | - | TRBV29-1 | SVAADNYGYT
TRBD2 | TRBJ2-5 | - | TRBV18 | ASSSSGSGETQY
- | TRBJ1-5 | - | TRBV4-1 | ASSQVPADRVKSNQPQH
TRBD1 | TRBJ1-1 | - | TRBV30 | AWRLQGWTEAF
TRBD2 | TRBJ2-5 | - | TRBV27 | ASRYSGRVETQY
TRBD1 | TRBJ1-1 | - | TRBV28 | ASSWGGQGWRAF
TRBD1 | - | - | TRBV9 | ASSVGGQSYEQY
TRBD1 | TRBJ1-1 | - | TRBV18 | ASSPISGQGTEAF
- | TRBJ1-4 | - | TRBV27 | ASSLGPLNGEKLF
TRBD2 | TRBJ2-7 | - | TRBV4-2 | ASSQDWLAGEKREQY
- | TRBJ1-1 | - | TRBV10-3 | AINPQGGTEAF
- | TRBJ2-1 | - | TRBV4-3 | ASSQDWGITYNEQF
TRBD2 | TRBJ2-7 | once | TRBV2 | ASRTGTSRDEQY
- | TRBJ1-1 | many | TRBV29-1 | SVAQGSGTEAF
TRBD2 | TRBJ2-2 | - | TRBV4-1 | ASSKGLAGPNTGELF
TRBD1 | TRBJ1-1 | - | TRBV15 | ATSRDRGPGTEAF
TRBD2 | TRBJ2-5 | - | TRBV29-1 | SGRLAGRETQY
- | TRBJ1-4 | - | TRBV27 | ASSLRSGEKLF
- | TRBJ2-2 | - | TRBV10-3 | AISRLPNGGTGELF
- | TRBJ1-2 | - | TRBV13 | ASSPDKNYGYT
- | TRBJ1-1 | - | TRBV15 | ATSTSFDTEAF
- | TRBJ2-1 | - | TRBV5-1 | ASSLAGGFLNEQF
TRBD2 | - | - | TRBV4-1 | ASSLLAGVRTGELF
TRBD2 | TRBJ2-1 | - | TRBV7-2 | ASSFSLAGENEQF